This TCR beta chain emerged from a study of T cells in Graves' hyperthyroidism and ophthalmopathy. Researchers took RNA transcripts and amplified the TCR beta CDR3 regions from them. HTBI primers were employed in a first-round RT-PCR of the TCR CDR3. TCRdb fed the multiplex PCR reads into MiXCR, producing one record per CDR3 protein. Of about 640,000 distinct CDR3 sequences listed, roughly 15% are singletons. Germline V gives CDR1 KGHSH, CDR2 LQKENI. The CDR3 loop spans 15 amino acids. Trimming left V 6 bases short and J 4 bases short, with 18 bases between. The rearrangement uses TRBV18 and TRBJ1-2, with D maybe TRBD1 (5 bases). The origin of this receptor is a woman in her forties or fifties with Graves' ophthalmopathy. Sequencing used blood. This CDR3 reads CASSSPGDAGYGYTF. The CDR3 DNA reads as TGTGCCAGCTCTTCCCCGGGGGACGCAGGCTATGGCTACACCTTC.